Listed below are T cell receptor beta chains from one sample, sequenced in a study of identical twins. TCRdb fed the 5' RACE reads into MiXCR, producing one record per CDR3 protein. The data show 350,000 to 450,000 distinct CDR3 sequences, roughly 20% seen once. The sequenced material came from naive T cells sorted from blood. All receptors come from a man aged 50-60 years in good health. Both conserved end residues are part of each CDR3. A D gene is named only where the DNA matches it firmly. Size is omitted from some rows. Given values are once, few, many or a class for expanded clones.

TRBV6-2/TRBV6-3	TRBJ2-2	many	.	TGTGCCAGCAGTTACCCGGGACGGAGGTGGTCCGGGGAGCTGTTTTTT	CASSYPGRRWSGELFF
TRBV14	TRBJ1-1	.	.	TGTGCCAGCAGCCTTCGGGGGGGGGTTGAAGCTTTCTTT	CASSLRGGVEAFF
TRBV5-4	TRBJ1-6	.	TRBD1	TGTGCCAGCAGCCGAGGACAGGGGGTTGTTGATTCACCCCTCCACTTT	CASSRGQGVVDSPLHF
TRBV12-3/TRBV12-4	TRBJ2-4	few	.	TGTGCCAGCAGTTTAGAGCTGTTAGCCAAAAACATTCAGTACTTC	CASSLELLAKNIQYF
TRBV2	TRBJ2-3	.	.	TGTGCCAGCAGTTCGGGACAGGGCGGAGCGGGAGGACGGTGGCAGTATTTT	CASSSGQGGAGGRWQYF
TRBV5-1	TRBJ2-1	.	.	TGCGCCAGCAGCTTGGTGGGGGGACCTACCTACAATGAGCAGTTCTTC	CASSLVGGPTYNEQFF
TRBV19	TRBJ1-5	.	TRBD1	TGTGCCAGTAGTATAGTCGAGGGGGCGGGCCAGCCCCAGCATTTT	CASSIVEGAGQPQHF
TRBV6-5	TRBJ2-1	many	.	TGTGCCAGCAGTTACGATGGCGGGGGCCCCACCGGGCAGTTCTTC	CASSYDGGGPTGQFF
TRBV7-2	TRBJ2-1	many	.	TGTGCCAGCAGCTTAGCAGCTGTAGGTTATAATGAGCAGTTCTTC	CASSLAAVGYNEQFF
TRBV3-1	TRBJ1-3	few	.	TGTGCCAGCAGCCAACAGTGGATCTCTGGAAACACCATATATTTT	CASSQQWISGNTIYF
TRBV18	TRBJ2-5	.	.	TGTGCCAGCTCACCATTCAAAGAGACCCAGTACTTC	CASSPFKETQYF
TRBV6-5	TRBJ2-3	many	.	TGTGCCAGCAGTTACTCTCGCGGTAGAGATACGCAGTATTTT	CASSYSRGRDTQYF
TRBV11-2	TRBJ2-1	many	.	TGTGCCAGCAGCTTAGGGGGACATGTCAATGAGCAGTTCTTC	CASSLGGHVNEQFF
TRBV29-1	TRBJ1-2	few	.	TGCAGCGTTGAAGACAGCCAGGGGACAAGCTATGGCTACACCTTC	CSVEDSQGTSYGYTF
TRBV29-1	TRBJ2-1	few	TRBD2	TGCAGCGTCGCGGAATGGCCGCGGGAGCCCCAGAGGGGCAATGAGCAGTTCTTC	CSVAEWPREPQRGNEQFF
TRBV20-1	TRBJ1-1	few	.	TGCAGTGCTAGAGATCTGAGGAACACTGAAGCTTTCTTT	CSARDLRNTEAFF
TRBV7-3	TRBJ2-1	.	.	TGTGCCAGCAGCTTAACAGCGTCTACCTACAATGAGCAGTTCTTC	CASSLTASTYNEQFF
TRBV4-3	TRBJ1-4	many	.	TGCGCCAGCAGCCAAGAGAAGGGAGGGGGGAATGAAAAACTGTTTTTT	CASSQEKGGGNEKLFF
TRBV4-2	TRBJ2-7	.	.	TGTGCCAGCAGCCAAAGCACCCTCGGGCTTACCTTCTCCTACGAGCAGTACTTC	CASSQSTLGLTFSYEQYF
TRBV6-6	TRBJ2-5	.	.	TGTGCCAGCACGACCGATCAAGAGACCCAGTACTTC	CASTTDQETQYF
TRBV28	TRBJ2-7	.	TRBD1	TGTGCCAGCAGTTTATTGTCCAGGGGGCGCGGGGACGAGCAGTACTTC	CASSLLSRGRGDEQYF
TRBV27	TRBJ1-3	many	TRBD1	TGTGCCAGCAGTTTTACAGGGGCAGCTGGAAACACCATATATTTT	CASSFTGAAGNTIYF
TRBV5-1	TRBJ1-1	many	TRBD1	TGCGCCAGCAGCCCAAGCGGGACAGTGAACACTGAAGCTTTCTTT	CASSPSGTVNTEAFF
TRBV27	TRBJ1-1	.	.	TGTGCCAGCAGTCCCGTAGCCTTGAACACTGAAGCTTTCTTT	CASSPVALNTEAFF
TRBV29-1	TRBJ2-7	few	.	TGCAGCGTTTCCCGTGACGGATACGAGCAGTACTTC	CSVSRDGYEQYF
TRBV2	TRBJ2-3	.	TRBD2	TGTGCCAGCAGTGAACCAGCGGGGGGGTACACAGATACGCAGTATTTT	CASSEPAGGYTDTQYF
TRBV28	TRBJ2-1	.	.	TGTGCCAGCATGAAGAGACGGTCCTACAATGAGCAGTTCTTC	CASMKRRSYNEQFF
TRBV9	TRBJ1-1	.	.	TGTGCCAGCAGCGCGGACGTATTACGCTCTGAAGCTTTCTTT	CASSADVLRSEAFF
TRBV7-3	TRBJ2-1	.	TRBD1	TGTGCCAGCAGCTTAGCAGGGGGCGCAAACAATGAGCAGTTCTTC	CASSLAGGANNEQFF
TRBV6-2/TRBV6-3	TRBJ1-5	once	.	TGTGCCAGCTCCCCTTTTGGGAGGGGAGAATGGCATTTT	CASSPFGRGEWHF
TRBV7-6	TRBJ1-1	many	.	TGTGCCAGCAGCTTAATGCTAGGGGCTTTCTTT	CASSLMLGAFF
TRBV7-6	TRBJ1-3	many	.	TGTGCCAGCAGCTTAGGCTCACGTGGTGGAAACACCATATATTTT	CASSLGSRGGNTIYF
TRBV4-3	TRBJ1-4	few	.	TGCGCCAGCAGCCAGCCGGGATTAAAACTGTTTTTT	CASSQPGLKLFF
TRBV6-5	TRBJ1-2	.	.	TGTGCCAGCAGTTATAGGTCCCGAGGAGTCGGGCCCTATGGCTACACCTTC	CASSYRSRGVGPYGYTF
TRBV29-1	TRBJ2-1	many	.	TGCAGCGTTGAAGATAGGTGGAGGGGGCGCATAGATGAGCAGTTCTTC	CSVEDRWRGRIDEQFF
TRBV13	TRBJ2-7	few	.	TGTGCCAGCAGCTTAGTGGCCTCCAGCTCCTACGAGCAGTACTTC	CASSLVASSSYEQYF
TRBV5-5	TRBJ1-6	many	.	TGTGCCAGCAGCTTGGTTTCCACCGTAAATTCACCCCTCCACTTT	CASSLVSTVNSPLHF
TRBV10-3	TRBJ2-7	.	.	TGTGCCATCAGGGTACTAGGGGGGAGCTCCTACGAGCAGTACTTC	CAIRVLGGSSYEQYF
TRBV20-1	TRBJ2-1	.	.	TGCAGTGCTAGAGACCCCCTAGGCCCCGGCAATGAGCAGTTCTTC	CSARDPLGPGNEQFF
TRBV19	TRBJ1-2	.	TRBD1	TGTGCCAGTAGTATCAGGACAGGCGACGTCGCTAACTATGGCTACACCTTC	CASSIRTGDVANYGYTF
TRBV28	TRBJ2-3	.	.	TGTGCCAGCAGTCCTACAGGGATGAGCACAGATACGCAGTATTTT	CASSPTGMSTDTQYF
TRBV10-3	TRBJ2-1	.	.	TGTGCCACCGACCGAGGCGACAATGAGCAGTTCTTC	CATDRGDNEQFF
TRBV6-5	TRBJ1-2	few	.	TGTGCCAGCAGTTACGGTCGGGGAAAAGGGGAAGTCCACACCTTC	CASSYGRGKGEVHTF
TRBV18	TRBJ2-2	.	.	TGTGCCAGCTCACACGAAAACACCGGGGAGCTGTTTTTT	CASSHENTGELFF
TRBV27	TRBJ2-4	once	.	TGTGCCAGCAGACCTATTCCCGGGACGGCGAAAAACATTCAGTACTTC	CASRPIPGTAKNIQYF
TRBV7-9	TRBJ2-1	many	.	TGTGCCAGCAGCTTCAGAGACAGGCCAGACAATGAGCAGTTCTTC	CASSFRDRPDNEQFF
TRBV10-3	TRBJ2-2	few	.	TGTGCCATCAGCCCTATGACTAGAGACACCGGGGAGCTGTTTTTT	CAISPMTRDTGELFF
TRBV20-1	TRBJ2-3	many	TRBD1	TGCAGTGCCCAGCGGGACAGGGGCACAGATACGCAGTATTTT	CSAQRDRGTDTQYF